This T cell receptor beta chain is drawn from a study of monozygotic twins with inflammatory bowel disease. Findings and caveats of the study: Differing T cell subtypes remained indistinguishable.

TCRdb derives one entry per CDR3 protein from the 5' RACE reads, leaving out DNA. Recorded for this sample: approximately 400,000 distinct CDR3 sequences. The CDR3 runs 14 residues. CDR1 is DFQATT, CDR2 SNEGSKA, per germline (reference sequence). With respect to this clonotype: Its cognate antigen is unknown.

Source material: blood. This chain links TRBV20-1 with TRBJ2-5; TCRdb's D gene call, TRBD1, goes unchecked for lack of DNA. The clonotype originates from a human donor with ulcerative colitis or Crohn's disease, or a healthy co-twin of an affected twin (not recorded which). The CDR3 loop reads CSAGGQGGWKTQYF.